This entry lists 12 T cell receptor beta chains sequenced from one sample in a study of blood T cell repertoires in COVID-19. Libraries were prepared by immunoSEQ multiplex PCR; TCRdb keeps only in-frame clonotypes and omits some of them. The data show tens of thousands of clones, 88% seen once. Sequenced sample: peripheral blood. Every receptor here comes from a human donor with active COVID-19. The donor label of this sample is uncertain.

The chain carries TRBV5-1 and TRBJ2-1; perhaps TRBD2 as D (6 bases). Germline loops: CDR1 SGHRS, CDR2 YFSETQ. The CDR3 runs 16 residues. V gave up 3 bases and J gave up 7 bases, with 20 bases separating them. CDR3 in amino acids: CASSSGLSPGRNEQFF. The CDR3 bases are TGCGCCAGCAGCTCCGGACTATCCCCGGGTAGAAATGAGCAGTTCTTC. Full variable domain (outside the CDR3, taken from reference TRBV5-1 and TRBJ2-1): KAGVTQTPRYLIKTRGQQVTLSCSPISGHRSVSWYQQTPGQGLQFLFEYFSETQRNKGNFPGRFSGRQFSNSRSEMNVSTLELGDSALYLCASSSGLSPGRNEQFFGPGTRLTVL.

The rearrangement joins TRBV5-4 to TRBJ2-7; 7 bases agree with TRBD1. This CDR3 has 13 amino acids. Germline V CDR1 and CDR2: SGHNT, YYREEE (reference sequence). Losses at the gene ends were 5 bases for V and 3 bases for J; bases not matched to a gene: 5. The CDR3 sequence is CASRRTGGYEQYF. CDR3 nucleotides: TGTGCCAGCAGAAGGACAGGAGGCTACGAGCAGTACTTC.

V and J are TRBV9 and TRBJ2-1; D unclear. CDR1 is SGDLS, CDR2 YYNGEE, per germline. With 4 bases removed from V and 0 bases from J, the gap between germline ends came to 14 bases. There are 16 residues in the CDR3. The CDR3 sequence: CASSPHPRSSYNEQFF. CDR3 coding DNA: TGTGCCAGCAGCCCTCACCCGCGGAGCTCCTACAATGAGCAGTTCTTC.

V and J are TRBV5-4 and TRBJ1-2, with D perhaps matching TRBD1 (6 bases). Germline values: CDR1 SGHNT, CDR2 YYREEE (reference sequence). This CDR3 has 15 residues. Trimming cost V 4 bases and J 1 base, with 14 bases left between them. The CDR3 sequence: CASSHPGARNYGYTF. The CDR3 bases are TGTGCCAGCAGCCACCCAGGGGCTCGTAACTATGGCTACACCTTC.

The chain carries TRBV4-2 and TRBJ2-4, with 8 nucleotides matching TRBD2. Unmatched junction bases numbered 4, after V lost 0 bases and J lost 6 bases. This CDR3 has 15 amino acids. Germline V gene sequence: CDR1 LGHNA, CDR2 YNFKEQ. The CDR3 nucleotides read TGTGCCAGCAGCCAAGATCAGCGGGAGTTAAACATTCAGTACTTC. Its translation: CASSQDQRELNIQYF.

V gene TRBV6-2 or TRBV6-3 combines with J gene TRBJ2-5; D unclear. This CDR3 comprises 11 residues. V lost 6 bases, J lost 10 bases, and 12 bases lay in between. Germline V lookup: CDR1 MNHEY, CDR2 SVGEGT. The DNA for the CDR3 is TGTGCCAGCAGCCGCCAGGTCTTCCAGTACTTC. Its translation is CASSRQVFQYF.

The chain is built from TRBV9 and TRBJ2-7; tentative D call: TRBD2 (6 bases). In germline, CDR1 is SGDLS, CDR2 YYNGEE. The CDR3 consists of 15 residues. The germline V and J ends were trimmed by 0 bases and 7 bases, with 17 bases remaining between them. CDR3 sequence: CASSVDVGGQGEQYF. The CDR3 DNA is TGTGCCAGCAGCGTAGATGTGGGAGGCCAAGGGGAGCAGTACTTC.

This clone was seen only once. A read error may produce the germline difference seen at one junction end. This rearrangement joins TRBV10-2 to TRBJ2-2, with D maybe TRBD1 (5 bases). The CDR3 contains 15 residues. Germline V CDR1 and CDR2: WSHSY, SAAADI. The CDR3 DNA reads TGCGCCAGCCGTGAACAGGAGTCGAACACCGGGGAGCTGTTTTTT. Translation gives CASREQESNTGELFF.

The chain recombines TRBV9 with TRBJ2-7, with 9 bases aligning to TRBD2. V lost 3 bases, J lost 6 bases, and 10 bases stayed unmatched. The germline gives CDR1 SGDLS, CDR2 YYNGEE. The CDR3 contains 15 residues. DNA of the CDR3: TGTGCCAGCAGCGCTAGTAGCGGGAGACTTGGCGAGCAGTACTTC. Encoded protein: CASSASSGRLGEQYF.

The chain joins TRBV5-1 to TRBJ2-7, with 7 bases lining up with TRBD1. Germline CDR1 and CDR2: SGHRS and YFSETQ. V lost 3 bases to trimming and J lost 2 bases; unmatched junction nucleotides: 8. CDR3 length: 15 amino acids. Here the CDR3 reads CASSSRAGTAYEQYF. Here the CDR3 DNA reads TGCGCCAGCAGCTCCCGGGCCGGGACAGCCTACGAGCAGTACTTC.

The chain uses TRBV5-1 and TRBJ1-1; D is ambiguous. The CDR3 is 14 residues long. V was cut by 4 bases and J by 6 bases, with 16 bases left in between. Germline CDR1 reads SGHRS; CDR2 reads YFSETQ. The CDR3 nucleotides are TGCGCCAGCAGCCGAGGAGTTGGGTGGGCTGAAGCTTTCTTT. Amino acids: CASSRGVGWAEAFF.

The chain carries TRBV7-2 and TRBJ2-1; D is unclear. The V end lost 5 bases, the J end lost 1 base, and 6 bases lay between the germline ends. Germline CDR1 is SGHTA and CDR2 is FQGNSA. The CDR3 covers 13 residues. CDR3 region: CASSPPSYNEQFF. The CDR3, as DNA: TGTGCCAGCAGCCCCCCGTCCTACAATGAGCAGTTCTTC.